This TCR beta chain came from a study of cytomegalovirus exposure and HLA in healthy donors. 60 Vbeta and 13 Jbeta primers were used in PCR. Measured with immunoSEQ multiplex PCR; TCRdb has only the in-frame clones, and not every one. The sample has roughly 150,000 clones, about four fifths seen once; the top ten hold over 4%. Germline CDR1 and CDR2: SGDLS and YYNGEE. The CDR3 spans 15 residues. The ends were cut back, 4 bases at V and 4 bases at J, with 15 bases in the middle. The study's findings and limits: A later analysis reportedly identified an Asian-associated ancestry cluster as carrying fewer N-insertions than the 666-donor mean.

As to this clone: Its antigen is currently unknown.

The source of this sequence is a man aged 45-65 years in good health and CMV-seropositive. Sequencing used PBMCs. The chain employs TRBV9 and TRBJ1-3; D remains ambiguous. CDR3 sequence reads: CASSPVVGRGNTIYF. The CDR3 nucleotides are TGTGCCAGCAGCCCAGTCGTGGGGAGGGGAAACACCATATATTTT.